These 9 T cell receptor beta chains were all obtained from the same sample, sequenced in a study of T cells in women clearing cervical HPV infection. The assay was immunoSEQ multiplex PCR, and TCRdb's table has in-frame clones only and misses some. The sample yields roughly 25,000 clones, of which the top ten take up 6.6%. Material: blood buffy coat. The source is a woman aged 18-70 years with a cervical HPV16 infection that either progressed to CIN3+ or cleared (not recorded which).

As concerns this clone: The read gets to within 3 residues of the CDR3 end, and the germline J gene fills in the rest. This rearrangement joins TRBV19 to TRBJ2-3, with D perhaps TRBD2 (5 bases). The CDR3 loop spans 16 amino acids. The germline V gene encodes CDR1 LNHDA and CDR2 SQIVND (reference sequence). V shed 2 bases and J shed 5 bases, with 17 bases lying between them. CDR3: CASSIQVSGGRDTQYF. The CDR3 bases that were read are TGTGCCAGTAGTATACAGGTCAGCGGAGGAAGAGATACG.

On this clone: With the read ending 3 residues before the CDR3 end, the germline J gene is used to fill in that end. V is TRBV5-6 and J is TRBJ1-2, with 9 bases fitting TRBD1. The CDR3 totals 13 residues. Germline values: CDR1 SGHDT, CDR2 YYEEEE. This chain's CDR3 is CASTVTGTGYYTF. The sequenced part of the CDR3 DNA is TGTGCCAGCACCGTCACCGGGACAGGGTAC.

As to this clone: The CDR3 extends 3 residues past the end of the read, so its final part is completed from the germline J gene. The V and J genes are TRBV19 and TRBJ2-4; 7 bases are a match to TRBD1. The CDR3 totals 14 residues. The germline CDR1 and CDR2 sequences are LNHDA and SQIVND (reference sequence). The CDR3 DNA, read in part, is TGTGCCAGTAGTAAGGGGACAGCCCACTATGGT. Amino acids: CASSKGTAHYG. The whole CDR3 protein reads CASSKGTAHYGQYF.

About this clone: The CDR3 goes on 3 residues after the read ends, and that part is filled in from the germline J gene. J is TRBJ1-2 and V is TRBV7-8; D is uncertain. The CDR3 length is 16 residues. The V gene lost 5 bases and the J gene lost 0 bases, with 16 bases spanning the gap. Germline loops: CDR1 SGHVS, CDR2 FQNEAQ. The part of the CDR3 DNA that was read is TGTGCCAGCAGCCCCCCTGCTAGGATAGCTAACTATGGC. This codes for CASSPPARIANYG. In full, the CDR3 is CASSPPARIANYGYTF.

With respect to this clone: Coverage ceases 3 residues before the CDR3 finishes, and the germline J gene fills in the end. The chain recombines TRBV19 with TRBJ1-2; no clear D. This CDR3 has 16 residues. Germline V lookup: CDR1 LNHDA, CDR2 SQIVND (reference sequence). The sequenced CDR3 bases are TGTGCCAGTAGTATATATCTAGCGGGAGTGTTCAATGAC. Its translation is CASSIYLAGVFND. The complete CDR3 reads CASSIYLAGVFNDYTF.

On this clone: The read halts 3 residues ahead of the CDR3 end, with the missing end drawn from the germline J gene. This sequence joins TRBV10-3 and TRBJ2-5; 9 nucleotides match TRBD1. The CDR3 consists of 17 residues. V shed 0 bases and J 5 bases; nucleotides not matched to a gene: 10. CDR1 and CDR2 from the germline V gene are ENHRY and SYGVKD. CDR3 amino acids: CAISESMVQGAWETQYF. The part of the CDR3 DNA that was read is TGTGCCATCAGTGAGTCGATGGTACAGGGGGCTTGGGAGACC.

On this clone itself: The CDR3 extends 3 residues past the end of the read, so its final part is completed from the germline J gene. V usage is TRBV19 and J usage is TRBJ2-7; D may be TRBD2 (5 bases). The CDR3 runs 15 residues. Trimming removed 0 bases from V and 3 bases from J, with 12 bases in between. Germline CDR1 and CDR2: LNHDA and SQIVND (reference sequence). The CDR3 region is CASSIDRRGFYEQYF. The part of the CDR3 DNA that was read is TGTGCCAGTAGTATAGATCGCCGGGGTTTCTACGAG. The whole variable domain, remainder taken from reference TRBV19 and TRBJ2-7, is DGGITQSPKYLFRKEGQNVTLSCEQNLNHDAMYWYRQDPGQGLRLIYYSQIVNDFQKGDIAEGYSVSREKKESFPLTVTSAQKNPTAFYLCASSIDRRGFYEQYFGPGTRLTVT.

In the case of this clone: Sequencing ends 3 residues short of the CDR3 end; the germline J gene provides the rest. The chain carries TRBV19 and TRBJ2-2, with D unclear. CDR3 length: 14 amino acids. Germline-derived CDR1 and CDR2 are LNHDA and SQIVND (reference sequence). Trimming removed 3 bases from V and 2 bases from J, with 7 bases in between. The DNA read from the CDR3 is TGTGCCAGTAGTATCACACATAACACCGGGGAG. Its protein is CASSITHNTGE. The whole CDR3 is CASSITHNTGELFF.

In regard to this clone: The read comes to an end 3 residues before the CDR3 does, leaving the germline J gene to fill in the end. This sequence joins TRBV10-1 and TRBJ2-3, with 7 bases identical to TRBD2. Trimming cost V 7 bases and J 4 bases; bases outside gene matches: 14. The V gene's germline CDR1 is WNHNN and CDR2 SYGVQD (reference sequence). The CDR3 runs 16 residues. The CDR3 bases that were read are TGCGCCAGCAACGATTACTCGACGGGGGGAGCAGATACG. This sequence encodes CASNDYSTGGADT. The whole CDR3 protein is CASNDYSTGGADTQYF.